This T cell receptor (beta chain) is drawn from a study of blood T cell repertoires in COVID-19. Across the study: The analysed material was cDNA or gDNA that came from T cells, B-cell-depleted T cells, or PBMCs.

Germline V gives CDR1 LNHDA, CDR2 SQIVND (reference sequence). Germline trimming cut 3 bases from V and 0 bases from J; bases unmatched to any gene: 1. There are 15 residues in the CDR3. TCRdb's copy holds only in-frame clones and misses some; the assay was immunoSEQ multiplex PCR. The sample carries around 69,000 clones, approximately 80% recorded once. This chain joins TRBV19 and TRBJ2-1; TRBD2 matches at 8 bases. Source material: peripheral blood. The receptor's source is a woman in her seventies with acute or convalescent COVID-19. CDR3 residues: CASSIGRASYNEQFF. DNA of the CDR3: TGTGCCAGTAGTATCGGGAGGGCCTCCTACAATGAGCAGTTCTTC.